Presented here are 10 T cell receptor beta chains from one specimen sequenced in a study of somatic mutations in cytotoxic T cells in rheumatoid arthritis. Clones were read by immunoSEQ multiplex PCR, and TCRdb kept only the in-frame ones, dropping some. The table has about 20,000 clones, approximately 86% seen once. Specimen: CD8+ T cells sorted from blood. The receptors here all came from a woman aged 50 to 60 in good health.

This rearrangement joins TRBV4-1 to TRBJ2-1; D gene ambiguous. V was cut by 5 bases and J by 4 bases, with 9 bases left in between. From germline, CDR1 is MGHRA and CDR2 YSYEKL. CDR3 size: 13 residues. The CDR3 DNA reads TGCGCCAGCAGCAGGGCCCTATACAATGAGCAGTTCTTC. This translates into CASSRALYNEQFF.

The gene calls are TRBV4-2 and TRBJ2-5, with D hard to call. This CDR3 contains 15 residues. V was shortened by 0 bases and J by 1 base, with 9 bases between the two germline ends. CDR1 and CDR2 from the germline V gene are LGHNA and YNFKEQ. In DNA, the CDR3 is TGTGCCAGCAGCCAAGATCCCGGGCGCCAAGAGACCCAGTACTTC. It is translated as CASSQDPGRQETQYF.

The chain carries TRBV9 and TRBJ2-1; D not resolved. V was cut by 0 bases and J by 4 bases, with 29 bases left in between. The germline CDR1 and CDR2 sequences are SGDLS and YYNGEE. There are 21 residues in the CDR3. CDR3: CASSVDPFDSAPPGPYNEQFF. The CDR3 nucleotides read TGTGCCAGCAGCGTAGACCCCTTTGACTCAGCCCCACCCGGGCCTTACAATGAGCAGTTCTTC. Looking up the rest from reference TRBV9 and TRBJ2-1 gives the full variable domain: DSGVTQTPKHLITATGQRVTLRCSPRSGDLSVYWYQQSLDQGLQFLIQYYNGEERAKGNILERFSAQQFPDLHSELNLSSLELGDSALYFCASSVDPFDSAPPGPYNEQFFGPGTRLTVL.

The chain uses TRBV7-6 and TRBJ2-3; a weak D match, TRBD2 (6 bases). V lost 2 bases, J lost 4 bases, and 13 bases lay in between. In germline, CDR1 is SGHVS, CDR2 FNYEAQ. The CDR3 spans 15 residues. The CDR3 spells CASSLPAGLPDTQYF. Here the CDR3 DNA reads TGTGCCAGCAGCTTACCAGCGGGTTTGCCAGATACGCAGTATTTT.

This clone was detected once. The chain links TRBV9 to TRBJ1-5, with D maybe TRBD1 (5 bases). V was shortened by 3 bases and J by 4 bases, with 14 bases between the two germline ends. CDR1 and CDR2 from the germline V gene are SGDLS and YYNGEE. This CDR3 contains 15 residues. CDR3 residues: CASSESGTGNQPQHF. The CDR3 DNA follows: TGTGCCAGCAGCGAGAGCGGGACGGGGAATCAGCCCCAGCATTTT.

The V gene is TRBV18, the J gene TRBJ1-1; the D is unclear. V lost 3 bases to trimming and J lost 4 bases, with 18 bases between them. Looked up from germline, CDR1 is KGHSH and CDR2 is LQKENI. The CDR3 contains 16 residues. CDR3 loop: CASSPPQIQSGTEAFF. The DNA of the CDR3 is TGTGCCAGCTCACCCCCCCAGATCCAGTCGGGCACTGAAGCTTTCTTT.

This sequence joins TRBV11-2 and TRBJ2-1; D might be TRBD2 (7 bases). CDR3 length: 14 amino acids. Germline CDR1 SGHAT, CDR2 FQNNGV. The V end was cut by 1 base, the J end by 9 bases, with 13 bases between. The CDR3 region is CASSLGRGAPEQFF. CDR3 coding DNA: TGTGCCAGCAGCTTAGGACGGGGGGCCCCTGAGCAGTTCTTC.

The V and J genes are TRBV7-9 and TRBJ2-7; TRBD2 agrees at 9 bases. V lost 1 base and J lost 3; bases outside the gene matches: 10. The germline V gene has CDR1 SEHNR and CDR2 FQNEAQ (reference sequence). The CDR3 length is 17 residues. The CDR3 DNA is TGTGCCAGCAGCTTAGGTCTCCGACTAGCGGCGATCTACGAGCAGTACTTC. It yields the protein CASSLGLRLAAIYEQYF.

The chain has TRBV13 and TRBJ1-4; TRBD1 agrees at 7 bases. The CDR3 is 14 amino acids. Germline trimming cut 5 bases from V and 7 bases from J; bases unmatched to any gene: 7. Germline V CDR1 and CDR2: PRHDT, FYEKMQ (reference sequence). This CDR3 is CASSHDRDREKLFF. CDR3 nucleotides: TGTGCCAGCAGCCACGACAGGGACCGTGAAAAACTGTTTTTT.

Here the CDR3 DNA reads TGTGCCAGCAGCATCCGGACTAGCGGGACCCAAGAGACCCAGTACTTC. Protein product: CASSIRTSGTQETQYF. The chain combines TRBV5-5 with TRBJ2-5, with 12 nucleotides matching TRBD2. Germline V gene sequence: CDR1 SGHKS, CDR2 YYEKEE (reference sequence). The CDR3 is made up of 16 amino acids. With 4 bases clipped from V and 1 base from J, the junction kept 5 bases outside the gene matches.